Following are 8 T cell receptor beta chains from one sample sequenced in a study of early T cells in non-severe SARS-CoV-2 infection. Via MiXCR, TCRdb re-called the 5' RACE reads, giving one row per CDR3 protein. Among 95,000 to 120,000 distinct CDR3 sequences, around 10% were seen once, and the ten largest hold 3% to 3.5%. The sequencing sample was made of whole blood. These receptor sequences come from an adult who was a healthcare worker with PCR-confirmed SARS-CoV-2 infection or an uninfected control (not recorded which).

The V gene is TRBV20-1, the J gene TRBJ2-7; D is perhaps TRBD1 (5 bases). The V end lost 4 bases, the J end lost 3 bases, and 7 bases lay between the germline ends. The CDR3 consists of 11 residues. CDR1 is DFQATT, CDR2 SNEGSKA, per germline (reference sequence). DNA of the CDR3: TGCAGTGCTAAACAGGACTACGAGCAGTACTTC. It translates to CSAKQDYEQYF.

In this sample, this clonotype turned up a few times. The chain employs TRBV12-3 or TRBV12-4 and TRBJ1-1; a weak D match, TRBD1 (6 bases). V was clipped by 1 base and J by 5 bases, with 20 bases between them. The CDR3 loop spans 17 amino acids. CDR3 residues: CASSLVWPGGRGTEAFF. The CDR3, as DNA: TGTGCCAGCAGTTTAGTGTGGCCGGGGGGCCGGGGGACTGAAGCTTTCTTT.

This clonotype showed up many times. The chain couples TRBV6-4 to TRBJ2-4, with D maybe TRBD2 (5 bases). V was trimmed by 4 bases and J by 6 bases, leaving 22 bases between them. Germline CDR1 is MRHNA and CDR2 is SNTAGT. The CDR3 extends over 17 amino acids. The CDR3 protein is CASSGLGGSPEGNIQYF. In DNA, the CDR3 is TGTGCCAGCAGTGGCCTAGGAGGCTCGCCCGAGGGAAACATTCAGTACTTC.

This clonotype was recorded at least ten times. The genes are TRBV20-1 and TRBJ2-1; 7 bases match TRBD1. CDR1 is DFQATT and CDR2 is SNEGSKA in the germline V gene (reference sequence). The CDR3 extends over 15 amino acids. Trimming removed 3 bases from V and 7 bases from J; junction bases left unmatched: 12. The CDR3 reads CSASWGQKSQNEQFF. As DNA, the CDR3 is TGCAGTGCTAGCTGGGGACAGAAAAGTCAAAATGAGCAGTTCTTC.

This clonotype occurred many times. The chain recombines TRBV30 with TRBJ2-5, with 9 bases matching TRBD2. With 0 bases clipped from V and 6 bases from J, the junction kept 8 bases outside the gene matches. The CDR3 has 15 residues. The germline gives CDR1 GTSNPN, CDR2 SVGIG (reference sequence). This chain's CDR3 is CAWSVLRGGWKTQYF. The CDR3 region has the DNA TGTGCCTGGAGTGTGTTGCGGGGGGGCTGGAAGACCCAGTACTTC.

A few counts support this clonotype. The chain uses TRBV10-3 and TRBJ2-2; D ambiguous. This CDR3 has 14 residues. Germline V CDR1 and CDR2: ENHRY, SYGVKD. Trimming took off 5 bases at V and 4 bases at J, with 11 bases between the two ends. The CDR3 DNA sequence: TGTGCCATCAGTTGGAGTCAGGTCACCGGGGAGCTGTTTTTT. Translating it yields CAISWSQVTGELFF.

This clonotype was counted between two and nine times. The V and J genes are TRBV27 and TRBJ2-7; D is unclear. The CDR3 is 14 residues long. The V and J ends lost 1 base and 6 bases respectively, with 13 bases between them. Germline loops: CDR1 MNHEY, CDR2 SMNVEV (reference sequence). CDR3 amino acids: CASSLFPGVAEQYF. Here the CDR3 DNA reads TGTGCCAGCAGTTTATTCCCCGGAGTAGCCGAGCAGTACTTC.

This clonotype was detected only a few times. The chain couples TRBV9 to TRBJ2-7, with 9 bases that match TRBD1. Germline V lookup: CDR1 SGDLS, CDR2 YYNGEE. With 3 bases clipped from V and 5 bases from J, the junction kept 6 bases outside the gene matches. The length of the CDR3 is 14 residues. The CDR3 loop is CASSGKGQGNEQYF. As DNA, the CDR3 is TGTGCCAGCAGCGGTAAAGGACAGGGGAACGAGCAGTACTTC.